These T cell receptor beta chains were read from a single sample in a study of blood T cell repertoires in COVID-19. Libraries were prepared by immunoSEQ multiplex PCR; TCRdb keeps only in-frame clonotypes and omits some of them. Here the sample spans 30,000 to 40,000 clones, approximately 86% being singletons. The sequencing sample was made of peripheral blood. The receptor set was obtained from a woman of 80 years or more with active or convalescent COVID-19. The CDR3 runs from the conserved cysteine through the conserved F or W. Size is omitted from some rows. Given values are once, few, many or a class for expanded clones.

j_call: TRBJ1-5
v_call: TRBV9
clone_size: -
cdr3_aa: CASSVDGGNQPQHF

j_call: TRBJ2-6
v_call: TRBV19
clone_size: -
cdr3_aa: CASSQQELGANVLTF

j_call: TRBJ1-1
v_call: TRBV5-1
clone_size: -
cdr3_aa: CASSFDGGGTEAFF

j_call: TRBJ2-1
v_call: TRBV14
clone_size: once
cdr3_aa: CASSRTSGGNEQFF

j_call: TRBJ2-5
v_call: TRBV3-1/TRBV3-2
clone_size: once
cdr3_aa: CASSQSGGVQTQYF

j_call: TRBJ1-1
v_call: TRBV19
clone_size: -
cdr3_aa: CASIAGGRGTEAFF

j_call: TRBJ1-3
v_call: TRBV27
clone_size: once
cdr3_aa: CASSYSSGNTIYF

j_call: TRBJ2-5
v_call: TRBV27
clone_size: -
cdr3_aa: CASSTGVGETQYF

j_call: TRBJ1-4
v_call: TRBV15
clone_size: -
cdr3_aa: CATSRQTGSNEKLFF

j_call: TRBJ1-2
v_call: TRBV28
clone_size: -
cdr3_aa: CASTVGGETYGYTF

j_call: TRBJ1-3
v_call: TRBV28
clone_size: -
cdr3_aa: CASFSSGNTIYF

j_call: TRBJ1-6
v_call: TRBV5-1
clone_size: -
cdr3_aa: CASSPTGEYSPLHF

j_call: TRBJ2-1
v_call: TRBV4-3
clone_size: -
cdr3_aa: CASSQDLVAGGYNEQFF

j_call: TRBJ2-5
v_call: TRBV3-1/TRBV3-2
clone_size: -
cdr3_aa: CASSQGRTSGGPHQETQYF

j_call: TRBJ2-5
v_call: TRBV7-9
clone_size: -
cdr3_aa: CASSFSGVRETQYF

j_call: TRBJ2-2
v_call: TRBV2
clone_size: -
cdr3_aa: CASSVYSTGELFF

j_call: TRBJ2-2
v_call: TRBV19
clone_size: -
cdr3_aa: CASSWLGATGELFF

j_call: TRBJ1-2
v_call: TRBV2
clone_size: -
cdr3_aa: CASSEATGNYGYTF

j_call: TRBJ1-1
v_call: TRBV30
clone_size: -
cdr3_aa: CAWSVGGRTEAFF

j_call: TRBJ2-1
v_call: TRBV14
clone_size: -
cdr3_aa: CASSGLWRGDNEQFF

j_call: TRBJ1-5
v_call: TRBV19
clone_size: few
cdr3_aa: CASSIFSGTGNQPQHF

j_call: TRBJ2-5
v_call: TRBV28
clone_size: -
cdr3_aa: CASSYTGGGGETQYF

j_call: TRBJ2-2
v_call: TRBV5-1
clone_size: -
cdr3_aa: CASSSRTSDTGELFF

j_call: TRBJ1-5
v_call: TRBV5-4
clone_size: -
cdr3_aa: CASRYGTGRNQPQHF

j_call: TRBJ1-1
v_call: TRBV6-5
clone_size: -
cdr3_aa: CASRSRQGVTEAFF

j_call: TRBJ2-3
v_call: TRBV9
clone_size: -
cdr3_aa: CASSNRVADTQYF

j_call: TRBJ1-6
v_call: TRBV7-2
clone_size: -
cdr3_aa: CASSLMGHGSSSLHF

j_call: TRBJ2-5
v_call: TRBV15
clone_size: -
cdr3_aa: CATSRALTSGRETQYF

j_call: TRBJ2-5
v_call: TRBV7-2
clone_size: few
cdr3_aa: CASSSRSGYQETQYF

j_call: TRBJ1-1
v_call: TRBV7-9
clone_size: -
cdr3_aa: CASRGEGKAFF

j_call: TRBJ2-3
v_call: TRBV5-5
clone_size: -
cdr3_aa: CASSLVEGATDTQYF

j_call: TRBJ2-1
v_call: TRBV19
clone_size: -
cdr3_aa: CASSIDSGRAAEQFF

j_call: TRBJ1-2
v_call: TRBV9
clone_size: -
cdr3_aa: CASSPRQGSIYGYTF

j_call: TRBJ2-3
v_call: TRBV7-7
clone_size: -
cdr3_aa: CASSLRAGDPTDTQYF

j_call: TRBJ1-2
v_call: TRBV5-4
clone_size: -
cdr3_aa: CASSWGEGPYGYTF

j_call: TRBJ1-4
v_call: TRBV5-8
clone_size: -
cdr3_aa: CASSLVTAIDNEKLFF

j_call: TRBJ2-2
v_call: TRBV29-1
clone_size: -
cdr3_aa: CSSTGGPGTGELFF

j_call: TRBJ2-2
v_call: TRBV7-3
clone_size: -
cdr3_aa: CASSLTRTGAITGELFF

j_call: TRBJ1-4
v_call: TRBV7-9
clone_size: -
cdr3_aa: CASSPERGIANEKLFF